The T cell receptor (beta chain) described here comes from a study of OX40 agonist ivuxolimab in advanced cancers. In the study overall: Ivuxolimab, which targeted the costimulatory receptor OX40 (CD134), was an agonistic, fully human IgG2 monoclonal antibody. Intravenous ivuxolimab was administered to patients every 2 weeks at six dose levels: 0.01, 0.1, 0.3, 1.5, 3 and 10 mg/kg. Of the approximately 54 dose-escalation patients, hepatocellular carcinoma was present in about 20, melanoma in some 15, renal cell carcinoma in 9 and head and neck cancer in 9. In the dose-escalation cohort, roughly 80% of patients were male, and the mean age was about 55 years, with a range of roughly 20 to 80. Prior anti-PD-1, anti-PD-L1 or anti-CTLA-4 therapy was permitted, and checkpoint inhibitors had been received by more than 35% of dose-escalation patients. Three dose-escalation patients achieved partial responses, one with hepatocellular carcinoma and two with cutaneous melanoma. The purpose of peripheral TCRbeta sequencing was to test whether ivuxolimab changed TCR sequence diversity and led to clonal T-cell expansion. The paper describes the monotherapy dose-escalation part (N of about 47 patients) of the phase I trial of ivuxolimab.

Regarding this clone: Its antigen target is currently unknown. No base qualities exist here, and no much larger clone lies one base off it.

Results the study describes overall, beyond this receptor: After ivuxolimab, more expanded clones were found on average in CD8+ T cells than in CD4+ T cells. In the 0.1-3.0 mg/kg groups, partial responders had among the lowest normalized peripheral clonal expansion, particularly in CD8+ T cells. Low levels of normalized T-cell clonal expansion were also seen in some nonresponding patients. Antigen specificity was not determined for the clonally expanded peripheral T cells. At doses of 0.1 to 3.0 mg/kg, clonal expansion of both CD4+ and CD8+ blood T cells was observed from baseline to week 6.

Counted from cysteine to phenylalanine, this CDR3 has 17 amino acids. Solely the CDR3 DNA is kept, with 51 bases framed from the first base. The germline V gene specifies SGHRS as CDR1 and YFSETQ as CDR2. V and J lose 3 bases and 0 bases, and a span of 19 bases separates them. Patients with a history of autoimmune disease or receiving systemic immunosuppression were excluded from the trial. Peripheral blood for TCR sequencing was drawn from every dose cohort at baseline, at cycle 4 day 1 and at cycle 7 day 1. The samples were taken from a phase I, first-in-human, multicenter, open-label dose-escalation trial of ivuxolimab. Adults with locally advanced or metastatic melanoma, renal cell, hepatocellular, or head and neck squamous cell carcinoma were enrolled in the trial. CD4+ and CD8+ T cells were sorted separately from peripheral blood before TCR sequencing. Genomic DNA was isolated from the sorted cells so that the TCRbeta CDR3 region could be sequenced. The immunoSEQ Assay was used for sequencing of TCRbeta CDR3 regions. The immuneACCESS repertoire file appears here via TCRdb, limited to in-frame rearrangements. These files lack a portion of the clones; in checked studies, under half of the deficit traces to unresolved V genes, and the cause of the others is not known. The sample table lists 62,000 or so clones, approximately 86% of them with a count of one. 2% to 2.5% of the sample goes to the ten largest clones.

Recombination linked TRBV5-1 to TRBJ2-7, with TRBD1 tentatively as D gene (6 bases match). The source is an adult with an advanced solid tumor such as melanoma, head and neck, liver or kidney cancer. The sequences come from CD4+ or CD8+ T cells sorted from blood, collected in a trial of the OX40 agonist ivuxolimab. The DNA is TGCGCCAGCAGCTCCCGAGGCAGGGGCCATAGCTCCTACGAGCAGTACTTC. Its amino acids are CASSSRGRGHSSYEQYF.